A single T cell receptor (beta chain) is shown here with its context. Its antigen is not known. V lost 0 bases, J lost 3 bases, and 6 bases lay in between. This CDR3 spans 14 amino acids. Germline-derived CDR1 and CDR2 are SGHDN and FVKESK. This sample was included in a study of Tregs in tolerant kidney transplant recipients. Clones were read by immunoSEQ multiplex PCR, and TCRdb kept only the in-frame ones, dropping some. The sample has about 81,000 clones, more than 85% seen once. The nonmyeloablative bone marrow transplants came from related graft donors, with transient mixed chimerism. CD4+CD25+CD127- Tregs, CD4+CD25- non-Tregs, CD4 and CD8 cells were sorted. Findings and limits, study-wide: Validation in larger populations is needed because few patients were studied.

The receptor was derived from a human patient who received a combined kidney and bone marrow transplant. Some T cells could come from the graft donor. This chain connects TRBV14 to TRBJ2-1; D is uncertain. Sequenced here: CD4+ T cells from blood (PBMCs), sampled 24 months after the transplant. The CDR3 bases are TGTGCCAGCAGCCAAGATCTATACTACAATGAGCAGTTCTTC. This codes for CASSQDLYYNEQFF.